This T cell receptor (beta chain) is drawn from a study of blood T cell repertoires in COVID-19. As for the study in general: PBMCs, B-cell-depleted T cells, or T cells were the source of the cDNA or gDNA that made up the material.

The length of the CDR3 is 16 residues. The junction had 1 base not matched to a gene; V was cut back by 3 bases and J by 2 bases. Germline V gene data show CDR1 as LNHDA and CDR2 as SQIVND (reference sequence). Per the study methods: Quantification of nucleated cells was approximated via reference gene primer amplification. Some clones are missing from TCRdb's copy, which holds only in-frame ones; the method was immunoSEQ multiplex PCR. For V, J and clone size, that table is used; D and trimming come from the DNA. The sample comprises 250,000 or so clones, just over 85% of which are singletons, and around 1.4% rests with the top ten.

This rearrangement joins TRBV19 to TRBJ2-6; 10 bases match TRBD2. The clonotype was recovered from a man of 80 years or more with acute or convalescent COVID-19. What was sequenced was peripheral blood. The CDR3 coding sequence is TGTGCCAGTAGTATCAGCGGGAGGGCTGGGGCCAACGTCCTGACTTTC. Translated: CASSISGRAGANVLTF.